A single sample is the source of the 10 T cell receptor beta chains below, sequenced in a study of CD8+CD57+ T cells in acquired aplastic anemia. TCR beta VDJ and CDR3 were profiled, and genomic DNA was the template. TCRdb re-called the reads through MiXCR, storing one row per CDR3 protein. Of under 40,000 distinct CDR3 sequences listed, approximately 73% are singletons. Specimen: sorted CD4+, CD8+, or CD8+CD57+ T cells (not recorded which) from PBMCs. All receptors derive from a human donor in good health, serving as a control.

This clonotype is medium-sized by share. This chain joins TRBV4-2 and TRBJ2-1; 7 nucleotides match TRBD2. This CDR3 is 14 amino acids long. Germline V gives CDR1 LGHNA, CDR2 YNFKEQ. V lost 2 bases and J lost 7; bases outside the gene matches: 5. The CDR3: CASSQLRGENEQFF. The CDR3 DNA is TGTGCCAGCAGCCAACTCCGGGGGGAGAATGAGCAGTTCTTC.

This clonotype is categorized as large. V usage is TRBV6-1 and J usage is TRBJ2-7; D gene ambiguous. This CDR3 region has 15 residues. V was cut by 7 bases and J by 6 bases, with 22 bases left in between. Per the germline V gene, CDR1 is MNHNS and CDR2 is SASEGT. CDR3 residues: CASTLTPGSIGEQYF. The CDR3 DNA sequence: TGTGCCAGCACCCTCACCCCGGGCTCGATTGGCGAGCAGTACTTC.

The CDR3 loop is CASTRTGGELEQYF. CDR3 in DNA: TGTGCCAGCACTCGAACCGGAGGGGAGTTGGAGCAGTACTTC. This chain uses TRBV2 with TRBJ2-7; tentatively, D is TRBD2 (6 bases). Germline values: CDR1 SNHLY, CDR2 FYNNEI. The CDR3 is 14 amino acids. Trimming pared 7 bases from V and 7 bases from J, leaving 20 bases between. The full variable domain, with the rest looked up from reference TRBV2 and TRBJ2-7, is EPEVTQTPSHQVTQMGQEVILRCVPISNHLYFYWYRQILGQKVEFLVSFYNNEISEKSEIFDDQFSVERPDGSNFTLKIRSTKLEDSAMYFCASTRTGGELEQYFGPGTRLTVT.

The V and J genes are TRBV15 and TRBJ2-1; D possibly corresponds to TRBD2 (5 bases). Trimming shortened V by 2 bases and J by 9 bases, and 11 bases separated the two germline ends. Germline V gene data show CDR1 as LNHNV and CDR2 as YYDKDF (reference sequence). CDR3 length equals 13 residues. The CDR3 bases are TGTGCCACCAGCAGACAGAGGGTGGGTGAGCAGTTCTTC. Its protein product is CATSRQRVGEQFF. The full variable domain, its missing parts supplied by reference TRBV15 and TRBJ2-1, is DAMVIQNPRYQVTQFGKPVTLSCSQTLNHNVMYWYQQKSSQAPKLLFHYYDKDFNNEADTPDNFQSRRPNTSFCFLDIRSPGLGDTAMYLCATSRQRVGEQFFGPGTRLTVL.

This clonotype was picked up one time. The V call is TRBV10-3, the J call TRBJ2-3; D may be TRBD1 or TRBD2 (5 bases each). From germline, CDR1 is ENHRY and CDR2 SYGVKD. The ends were cut back, 8 bases at V and 3 bases at J, with 15 bases in the middle. The CDR3 has 14 amino acids. This chain's CDR3 is CAIRQARGTDTQYF. The CDR3 nucleotides are TGTGCCATCCGGCAGGCGAGGGGTACAGATACGCAGTATTTT.

This CDR3 reads CSVQRQAAAETQYF. The CDR3 DNA reads as TGCAGCGTACAGAGACAGGCCGCGGCAGAGACCCAGTACTTC. V is TRBV29-1 and J is TRBJ2-5; D may be TRBD1 (6 bases). Germline V gives CDR1 SQVTM, CDR2 ANQGSEA. The CDR3 extends over 14 amino acids. V lost 6 bases and J 4 bases, leaving 18 bases between the germline ends.

The chain couples TRBV2 to TRBJ2-5, with a weak D call TRBD1 (6 bases). In germline, CDR1 is SNHLY, CDR2 FYNNEI. The CDR3 covers 13 residues. V lost 3 bases and J 2 bases, leaving 7 bases between the germline ends. The CDR3 DNA is TGTGCCAGCAGTGAGCAGGGGCAAGAGACCCAGTACTTC. This codes for CASSEQGQETQYF.

The rearrangement uses TRBV7-9 and TRBJ1-4; unclear D gene. Per germline, CDR1 SEHNR and CDR2 FQNEAQ (reference sequence). CDR3 length equals 14 residues. V was shortened by 5 bases and J by 0 bases, with 7 bases between the two germline ends. The chain's CDR3 is CASSLAATNEKLFF. CDR3 DNA: TGTGCCAGCAGCCTGGCTGCAACTAATGAAAAACTGTTTTTT.

The chain has TRBV4-1 and TRBJ2-3; possible D gene TRBD2, 6 bases. The CDR3 is 17 amino acids. V lost 1 base, J lost 2 bases, and 16 bases lay in between. Germline V gene data show CDR1 as MGHRA and CDR2 as YSYEKL. The CDR3 spells CASSQGFGGGPTDTQYF. CDR3 in DNA: TGCGCCAGCAGCCAAGGGTTTGGAGGAGGGCCCACAGATACGCAGTATTTT.

This clonotype was seen a single time. The rearrangement joins TRBV6-5 to TRBJ1-3; a possible D gene is TRBD1 (6 bases). The CDR3 totals 15 residues. Germline V gives CDR1 MNHEY, CDR2 SVGAGI. The ends were cut back, 2 bases at V and 1 base at J, with 9 bases in the middle. This CDR3 is CASSYRGRSGNTIYF. The DNA of the CDR3 is TGTGCCAGCAGTTACCGGGGGCGGTCTGGAAACACCATATATTTT.